This TCR beta chain stems from a study of blood T cell repertoires in COVID-19. On the study more broadly: Both acute and convalescent COVID-19 samples were obtained from the United States, Italy and Spain.

Germline values: CDR1 MNHNY, CDR2 SVGAGI (reference sequence). The CDR3 loop spans 13 amino acids. V was shortened by 6 bases and J by 7 bases, with 16 bases between the two germline ends. Sequenced by immunoSEQ multiplex PCR; TCRdb stores in-frame clones only, minus some. The repertoire includes 90,000 to 120,000 clones, 65% to 80% of them detected once, and less than 2% sits in the top ten. Sequenced material: peripheral blood. The chain recombines TRBV6-6 with TRBJ2-7; maybe TRBD2 (6 bases). The receptor was derived from a woman aged 35 to 49 with acute or convalescent COVID-19. The DNA of the CDR3 is TGTGCCAGCAGCCGAGCCCCTGCGGGGGAGCAGTACTTC. Protein: CASSRAPAGEQYF.